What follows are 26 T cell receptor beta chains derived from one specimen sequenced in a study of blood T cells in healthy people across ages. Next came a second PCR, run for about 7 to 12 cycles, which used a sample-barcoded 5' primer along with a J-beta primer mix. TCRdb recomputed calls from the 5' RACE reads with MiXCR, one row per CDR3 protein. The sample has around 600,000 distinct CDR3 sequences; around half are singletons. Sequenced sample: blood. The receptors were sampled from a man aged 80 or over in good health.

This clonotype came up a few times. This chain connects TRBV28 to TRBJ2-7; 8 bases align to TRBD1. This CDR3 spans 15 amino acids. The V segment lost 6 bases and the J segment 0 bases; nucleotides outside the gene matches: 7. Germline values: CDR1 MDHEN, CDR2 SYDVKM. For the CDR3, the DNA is TGTGCCAGCAGGACCTACAGGGGGTTCTCCTACGAGCAGTACTTC. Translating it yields CASRTYRGFSYEQYF.

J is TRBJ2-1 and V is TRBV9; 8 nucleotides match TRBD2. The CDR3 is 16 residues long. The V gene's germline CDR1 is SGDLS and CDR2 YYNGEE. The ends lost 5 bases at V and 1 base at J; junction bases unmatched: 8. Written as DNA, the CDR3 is TGTGCCAGCAGTCCCGCGGGGGGCCGATCCTACAATGAGCAGTTCTTC. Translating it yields CASSPAGGRSYNEQFF.

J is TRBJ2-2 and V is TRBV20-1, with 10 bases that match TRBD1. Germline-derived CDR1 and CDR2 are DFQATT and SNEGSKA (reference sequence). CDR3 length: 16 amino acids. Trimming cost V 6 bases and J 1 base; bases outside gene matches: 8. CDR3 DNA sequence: TGCAGTGCGCGGGGACAGGGGCTTCAGAACACCGGGGAGCTGTTTTTT. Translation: CSARGQGLQNTGELFF.

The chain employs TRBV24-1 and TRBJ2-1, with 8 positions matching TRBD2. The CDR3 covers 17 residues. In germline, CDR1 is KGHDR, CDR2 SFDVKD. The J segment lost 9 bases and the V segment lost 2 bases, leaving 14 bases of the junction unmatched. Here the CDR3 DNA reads TGTGCCACCAGTGATTACGGAGCGGGAGAATCGTTGGGTGAGCAGTTCTTC. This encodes CATSDYGAGESLGEQFF.

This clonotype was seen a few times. CDR3 amino acids: CASSQGLALNEQFF. The CDR3, as DNA: TGTGCCAGCAGCCAGGGACTAGCTTTAAATGAGCAGTTCTTC. The chain recombines TRBV14 with TRBJ2-1; TRBD2 aligns across 9 bases. Germline loops: CDR1 SGHDN, CDR2 FVKESK. The CDR3 is 14 amino acids. V trimming: 3 bases; J trimming: 7 bases; junction bases outside the gene matches: 4.

The CDR3 is CSATLVAETQYF. The CDR3, as DNA: TGCAGCGCCACCCTGGTGGCAGAGACCCAGTACTTC. This chain joins TRBV29-1 and TRBJ2-5; D call uncertain. The V gene's germline CDR1 is SQVTM and CDR2 ANQGSEA. V was shortened by 7 bases and J by 4 bases, with 13 bases between the two germline ends. The CDR3 loop spans 12 amino acids.

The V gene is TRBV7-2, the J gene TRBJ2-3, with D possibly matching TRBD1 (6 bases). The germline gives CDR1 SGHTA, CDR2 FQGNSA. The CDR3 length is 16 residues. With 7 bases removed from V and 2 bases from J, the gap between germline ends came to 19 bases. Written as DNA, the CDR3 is TGTGCCAGCAACTCCCGGGCAGGGGTGTCCACAGATACGCAGTATTTT. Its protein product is CASNSRAGVSTDTQYF.

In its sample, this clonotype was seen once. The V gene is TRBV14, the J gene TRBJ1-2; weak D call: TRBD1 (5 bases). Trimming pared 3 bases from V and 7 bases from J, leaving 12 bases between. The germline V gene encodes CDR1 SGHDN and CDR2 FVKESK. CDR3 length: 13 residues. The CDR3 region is CASSQTVEGGYTF. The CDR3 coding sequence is TGTGCCAGCAGCCAGACAGTGGAAGGTGGCTACACCTTC.

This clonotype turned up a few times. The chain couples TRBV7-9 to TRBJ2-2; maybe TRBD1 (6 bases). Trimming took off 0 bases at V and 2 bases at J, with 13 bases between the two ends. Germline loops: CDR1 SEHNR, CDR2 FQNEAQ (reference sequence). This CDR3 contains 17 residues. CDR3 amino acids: CASSLATGPFNTGELFF. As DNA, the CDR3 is TGTGCCAGCAGCTTAGCCACAGGGCCCTTTAACACCGGGGAGCTGTTTTTT.

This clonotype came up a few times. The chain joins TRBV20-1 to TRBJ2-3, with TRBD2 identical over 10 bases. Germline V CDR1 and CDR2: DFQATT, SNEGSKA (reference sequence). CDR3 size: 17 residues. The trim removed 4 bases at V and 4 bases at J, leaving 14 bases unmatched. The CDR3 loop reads CSANSASGRGGSDTQYF. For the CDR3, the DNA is TGCAGTGCTAATAGTGCTAGCGGGAGAGGTGGGTCAGATACGCAGTATTTT.

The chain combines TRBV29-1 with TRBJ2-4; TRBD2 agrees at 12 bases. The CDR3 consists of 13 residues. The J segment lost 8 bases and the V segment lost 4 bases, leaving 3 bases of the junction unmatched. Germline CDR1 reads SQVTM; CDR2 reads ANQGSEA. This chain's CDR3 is CSVAASGRDIQYF. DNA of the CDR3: TGCAGCGTTGCGGCTAGCGGGAGGGACATTCAGTACTTC.

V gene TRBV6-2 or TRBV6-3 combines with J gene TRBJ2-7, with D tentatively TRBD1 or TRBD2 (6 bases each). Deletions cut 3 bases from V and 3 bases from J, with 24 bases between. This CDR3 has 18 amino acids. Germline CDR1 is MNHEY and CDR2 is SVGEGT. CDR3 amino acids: CASSYRGKNLQGIYEQYF. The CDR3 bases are TGTGCCAGCAGTTATCGCGGGAAAAACCTCCAGGGGATCTACGAGCAGTACTTC.

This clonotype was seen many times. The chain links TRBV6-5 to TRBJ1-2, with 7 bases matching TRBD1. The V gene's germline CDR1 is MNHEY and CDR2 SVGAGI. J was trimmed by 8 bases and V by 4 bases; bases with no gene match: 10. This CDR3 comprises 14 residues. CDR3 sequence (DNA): TGTGCCAGCAGTTCCCAATACAGGGGAGGAGGCTACACCTTC. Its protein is CASSSQYRGGGYTF.

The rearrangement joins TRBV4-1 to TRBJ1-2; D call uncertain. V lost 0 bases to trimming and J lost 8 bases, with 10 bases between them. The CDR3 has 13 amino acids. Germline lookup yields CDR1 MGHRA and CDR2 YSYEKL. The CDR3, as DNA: TGCGCCAGCAGCCAAGAAGAAGTACGCGGCTACACCTTC. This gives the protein CASSQEEVRGYTF.

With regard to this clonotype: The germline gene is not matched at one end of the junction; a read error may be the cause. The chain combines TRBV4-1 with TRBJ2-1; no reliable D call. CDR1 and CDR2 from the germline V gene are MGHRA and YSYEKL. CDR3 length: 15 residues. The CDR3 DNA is TGCGCCAACAGCCAAGAGATGACGCCCCAAGAGACCCAGTTCTTC. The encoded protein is CANSQEMTPQETQFF.

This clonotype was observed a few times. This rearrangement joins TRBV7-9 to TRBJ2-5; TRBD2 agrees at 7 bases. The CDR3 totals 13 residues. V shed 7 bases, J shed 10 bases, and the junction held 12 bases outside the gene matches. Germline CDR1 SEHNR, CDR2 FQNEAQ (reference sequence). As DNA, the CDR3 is TGTGCCAGCACCAAGACGGGGGGTGAAAACCAGTACTTC. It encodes CASTKTGGENQYF.

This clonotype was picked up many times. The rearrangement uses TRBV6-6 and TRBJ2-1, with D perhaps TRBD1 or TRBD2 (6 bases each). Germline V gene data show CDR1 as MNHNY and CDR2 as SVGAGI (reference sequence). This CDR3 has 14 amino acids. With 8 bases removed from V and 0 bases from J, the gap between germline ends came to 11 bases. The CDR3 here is CASGGRFSYNEQFF. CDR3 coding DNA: TGTGCCAGCGGGGGGCGTTTCTCCTACAATGAGCAGTTCTTC.

The CDR3 bases are TGCAGTGCTAGAAGTACTAGCGGAGGAGGATACGAGCAGTACTTC. Its translation: CSARSTSGGGYEQYF. The V gene is TRBV20-1, the J gene TRBJ2-7; 8 bases fit TRBD2. Germline V gives CDR1 DFQATT, CDR2 SNEGSKA (reference sequence). The junction had 10 bases not matched to a gene; V was cut back by 2 bases and J by 4 bases. This CDR3 has 15 amino acids.

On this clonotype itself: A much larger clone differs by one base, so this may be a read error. The chain's CDR3 is CSARDPGDGTPGKTQYF. In nucleotides, the CDR3 is TGCAGTGCTAGAGACCCAGGGGACGGAACTCCGGGGAAGACCCAGTACTTC. The rearrangement joins TRBV20-1 to TRBJ2-7, with TRBD1 as a possible D gene (6 bases). The end of the DNA fits TRBJ2-5 better, so the J call may be wrong. The CDR3 sequence is 17 residues long. Germline CDR1 DFQATT, CDR2 SNEGSKA (reference sequence).

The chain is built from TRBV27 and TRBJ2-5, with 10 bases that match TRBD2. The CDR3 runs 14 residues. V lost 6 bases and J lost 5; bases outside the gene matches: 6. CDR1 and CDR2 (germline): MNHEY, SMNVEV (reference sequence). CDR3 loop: CASRLAGVGETQYF. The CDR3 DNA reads TGTGCCAGCAGGCTAGCGGGAGTGGGTGAGACCCAGTACTTC.

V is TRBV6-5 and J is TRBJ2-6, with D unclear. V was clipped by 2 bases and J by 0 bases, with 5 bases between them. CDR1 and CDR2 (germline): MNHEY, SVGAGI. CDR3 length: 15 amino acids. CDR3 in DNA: TGTGCCAGCAGTTACGAAGACTCTGGGGCCAACGTCCTGACTTTC. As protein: CASSYEDSGANVLTF.

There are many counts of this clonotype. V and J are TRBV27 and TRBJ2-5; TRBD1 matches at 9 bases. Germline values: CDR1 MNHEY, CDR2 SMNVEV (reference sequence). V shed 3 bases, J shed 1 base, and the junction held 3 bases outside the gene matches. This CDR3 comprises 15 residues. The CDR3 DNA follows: TGTGCCAGCAGTTTCTGGACAGGGGCCCAAGAGACCCAGTACTTC. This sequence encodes CASSFWTGAQETQYF.

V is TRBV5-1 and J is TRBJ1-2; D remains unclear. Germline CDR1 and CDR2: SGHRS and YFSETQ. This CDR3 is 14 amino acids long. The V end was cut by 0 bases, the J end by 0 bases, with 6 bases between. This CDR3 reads CASSLERPNYGYTF. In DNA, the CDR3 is TGCGCCAGCAGCTTGGAGCGTCCTAACTATGGCTACACCTTC.

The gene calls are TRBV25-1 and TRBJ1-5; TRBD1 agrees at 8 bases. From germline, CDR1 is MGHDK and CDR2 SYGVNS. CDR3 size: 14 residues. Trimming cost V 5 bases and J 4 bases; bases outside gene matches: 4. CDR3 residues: CASSSTGDNQPQHF. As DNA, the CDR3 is TGTGCCAGCAGTTCGACAGGGGATAATCAGCCCCAGCATTTT.

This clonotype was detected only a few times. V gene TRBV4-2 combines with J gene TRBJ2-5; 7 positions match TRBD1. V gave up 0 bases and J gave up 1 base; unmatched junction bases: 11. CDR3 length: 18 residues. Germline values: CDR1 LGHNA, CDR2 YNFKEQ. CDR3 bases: TGTGCCAGCAGCCAAGAAAGGAGAGGGGGCGGCCGCCAAGAGACCCAGTACTTC. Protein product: CASSQERRGGGRQETQYF.

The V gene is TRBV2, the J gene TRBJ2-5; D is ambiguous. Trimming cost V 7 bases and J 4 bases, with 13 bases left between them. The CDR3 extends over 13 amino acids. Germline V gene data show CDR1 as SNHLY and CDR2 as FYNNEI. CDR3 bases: TGTGCCAGCACTGGCTACTTGAGAGAGACCCAGTACTTC. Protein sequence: CASTGYLRETQYF.